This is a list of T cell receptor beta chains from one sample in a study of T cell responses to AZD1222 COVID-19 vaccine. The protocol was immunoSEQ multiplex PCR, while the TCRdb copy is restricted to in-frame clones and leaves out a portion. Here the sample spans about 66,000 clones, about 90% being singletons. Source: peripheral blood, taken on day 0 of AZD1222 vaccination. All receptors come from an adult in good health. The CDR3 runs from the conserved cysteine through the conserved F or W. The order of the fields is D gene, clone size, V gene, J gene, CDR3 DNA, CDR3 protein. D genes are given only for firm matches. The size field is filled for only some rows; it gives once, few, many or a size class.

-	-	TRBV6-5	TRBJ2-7	TGTGCCAGCAGTTGGGGTGGAGGGGGCATGGACGAGCAGTACTTC	CASSWGGGGMDEQYF
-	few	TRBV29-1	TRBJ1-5	TGCAGCGTTGTGGACAGCAATCAGCCCCAGCATTTT	CSVVDSNQPQHF
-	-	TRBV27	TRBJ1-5	TGTGCCAGCAGTTTAACGGGGGAGAGCAATCAGCCCCAGCATTTT	CASSLTGESNQPQHF
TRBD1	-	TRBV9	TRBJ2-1	TGTGCCAGCAGCTTAGGACAGGCGGTCAATGAGCAGTTCTTC	CASSLGQAVNEQFF
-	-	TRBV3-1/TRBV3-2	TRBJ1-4	TGTGCCAGCAGCCAAGATATCAGGGGTTCGACTGAAAAACTGTTTTTT	CASSQDIRGSTEKLFF
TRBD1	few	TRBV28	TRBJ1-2	TGTGCCAGCAGTTCCACAGGGGGTAACTATGGCTACACCTTC	CASSSTGGNYGYTF
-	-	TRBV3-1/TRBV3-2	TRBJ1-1	TGTGCCAGCAGCCGACGAAGGGGGGGGAGGAACACTGAAGCTTTCTTT	CASSRRRGGRNTEAFF
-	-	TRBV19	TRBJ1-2	TGTGCCAGTAGTACCCCGGGGGTAGACTATGGCTACACCTTC	CASSTPGVDYGYTF
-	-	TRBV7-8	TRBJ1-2	TGTGCCAGCAGCTTAGAGGGGGTAGCTAACTATGGCTACACCTTC	CASSLEGVANYGYTF
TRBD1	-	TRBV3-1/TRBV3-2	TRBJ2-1	TGTGCCAGCAGCGAAAACCTAGGGGGCCTTAGGGATGAGCAGTTCTTC	CASSENLGGLRDEQFF
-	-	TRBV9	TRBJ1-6	TGTGCCAGCAGCGGGACCAAATTGACTTTCTCCTGCTCCTATAATTCACCCCTCCACTTT	CASSGTKLTFSCSYNSPLHF
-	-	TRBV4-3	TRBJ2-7	TGCGCCAGCAGCCCAGGCCAGGCGAGTTACGAGCAGTACTTC	CASSPGQASYEQYF
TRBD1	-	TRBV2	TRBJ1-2	TGTGCCAGCACTACAAGGACAGGGAGCGGCTACACCTTC	CASTTRTGSGYTF
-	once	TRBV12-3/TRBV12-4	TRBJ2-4	TGTGCCAGCAGTCCAGGAGCCAAAAACATTCAGTACTTC	CASSPGAKNIQYF
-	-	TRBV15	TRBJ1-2	TGTGCCACCAGCAGAGATTGGCCAGGTAGTGATTATGGCTACACCTTC	CATSRDWPGSDYGYTF
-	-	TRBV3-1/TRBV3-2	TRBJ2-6	TGTGCCAGCAGCCAAGAGTTTTGGGGGTTTAAAACAGGACCCCTCTCTGGGGCCAACGTCCTGACTTTC	CASSQEFWGFKTGPLSGANVLTF
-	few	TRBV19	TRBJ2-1	TGTGCCAGTAGTATAGATCATGGCAATGAGCAGTTCTTC	CASSIDHGNEQFF
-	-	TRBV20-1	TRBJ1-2	TGCAGTGCTAGTGCATCCGGGACAAGGGGACATGGCTACACCTTC	CSASASGTRGHGYTF
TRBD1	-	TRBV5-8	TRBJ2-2	TGTGCCAGCAGCTTGGTTTTCGGGACAGGGAAGGCCGGGGAGCTGTTTTTT	CASSLVFGTGKAGELFF
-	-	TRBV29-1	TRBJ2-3	TGCAGCGTTGACGACGGGGTTACGCAGTATTTT	CSVDDGVTQYF
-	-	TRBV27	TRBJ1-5	TGTGCCAGCAGTTGGAGGTTGGAGCAGCCCCAGCATTTT	CASSWRLEQPQHF
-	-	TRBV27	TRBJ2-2	TGTGCCAGCAGTTTGAGGCCCGTAACCGGGGAGCTGTTTTTT	CASSLRPVTGELFF
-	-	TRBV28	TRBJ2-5	TGTGCCAGCAGGTCGACAGGTAAAGAGACCCAGTACTTC	CASRSTGKETQYF
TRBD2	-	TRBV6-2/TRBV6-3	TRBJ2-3	TGTGCCAGCAGTTATGGACTAGCGGGATACACAGATACGCAGTATTTT	CASSYGLAGYTDTQYF
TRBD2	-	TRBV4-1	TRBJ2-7	TGCGCCAGCAGCCAAGCCGACGGGAGGGCCTTCATCTACGAGCAGTACTTC	CASSQADGRAFIYEQYF
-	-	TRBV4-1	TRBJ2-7	TGCGCCAGCAGCCTCAGTCCTTGGGACGAGCAGTACTTC	CASSLSPWDEQYF
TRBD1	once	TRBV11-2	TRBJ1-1	TGTGCCAGCAGCTTGCCCCCCGGGACAGGGAACACTGAAGCTTTCTTT	CASSLPPGTGNTEAFF
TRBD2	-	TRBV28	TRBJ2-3	TGTGCCAGCAGTCCCCCGGCAGGGAGGGCCACAGATACGCAGTATTTT	CASSPPAGRATDTQYF
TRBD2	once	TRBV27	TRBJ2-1	TGTGCCAGCAGTTTATCGCGGGGGGGAGCGGGTGAGCAGTTCTTC	CASSLSRGGAGEQFF
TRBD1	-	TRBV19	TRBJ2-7	TGTGCCAGTAGTTCTATACACAGGGGACACGAGCAGTACTTC	CASSSIHRGHEQYF
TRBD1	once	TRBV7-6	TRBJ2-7	TGTGCCAGCAGCCCCGGGACAGGGGAGTACGAGCAGTACTTC	CASSPGTGEYEQYF
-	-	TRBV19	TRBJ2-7	TGTGCCAGTAGTATGGGGAACGTTGGATACGAGCAGTACTTC	CASSMGNVGYEQYF
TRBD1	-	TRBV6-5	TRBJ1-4	TGTGCCACCATAGACAGGGTTACTAATGAAAAACTGTTTTTT	CATIDRVTNEKLFF
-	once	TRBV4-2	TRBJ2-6	TGTGCCAGCAGCCAAGGCGGTGGGAGCTCTGGGGCCAACGTCCTGACTTTC	CASSQGGGSSGANVLTF
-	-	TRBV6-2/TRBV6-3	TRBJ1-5	TGTGCCAGCAGTTACTCGATGGTCAATCAGCCCCAGCATTTT	CASSYSMVNQPQHF
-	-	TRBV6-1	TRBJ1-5	TGTGCCAGCAGTGAACGGGGGACTCTTTATCAGCCCCAGCATTTT	CASSERGTLYQPQHF
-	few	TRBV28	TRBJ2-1	TGTGCCAGCAGTTTACCCGCCGGACGGGGAAACAATGAGCAGTTCTTC	CASSLPAGRGNNEQFF
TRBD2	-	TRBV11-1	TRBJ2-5	TGTGCCAGCTCCCTCCCAGCGGGGGTAGAGACCCAGTACTTC	CASSLPAGVETQYF
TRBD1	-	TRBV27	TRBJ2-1	TGTGCCAGCAGTTTAGACAGGGACACCTACAATGAGCAGTTCTTC	CASSLDRDTYNEQFF
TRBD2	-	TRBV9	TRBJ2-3	TGTGCCAGCAGCGTAGACGGCGGGAGTAGGTCAGATACGCAGTATTTT	CASSVDGGSRSDTQYF
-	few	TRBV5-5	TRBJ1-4	TGTGCCAGCAGCGAGACAGGCCCAACTAATGAAAAACTGTTTTTT	CASSETGPTNEKLFF
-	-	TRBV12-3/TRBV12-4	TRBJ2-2	TGTGCCAGCAGTTTTTCGGGGCCCGGGGAGCTGTTTTTT	CASSFSGPGELFF
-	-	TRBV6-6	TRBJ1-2	TGTGCCAGCAGTTACTCAATAGGGGACGTCGGGGGCTACACCTTC	CASSYSIGDVGGYTF
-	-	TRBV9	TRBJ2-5	TGTGCCAGCAGCCGGGATCCCGAGTTAGAGACCCAGTACTTC	CASSRDPELETQYF
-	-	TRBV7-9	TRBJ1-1	TGTGCCAGCAGCGATGAACGGATTGAAGCTTTCTTT	CASSDERIEAFF
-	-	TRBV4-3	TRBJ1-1	TGCGCCAGCAGCCAAGAGGGGCGGACTGAAGCTTTCTTT	CASSQEGRTEAFF
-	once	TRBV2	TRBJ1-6	TGTGCCAGCAGGGTCAGGACAGTTAATTCACCCCTCCACTTT	CASRVRTVNSPLHF
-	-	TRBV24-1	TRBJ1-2	TGTGCCACCAGTGAGCCCGACGGCTATGGCTACACCTTC	CATSEPDGYGYTF
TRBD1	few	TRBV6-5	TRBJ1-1	TGTGCCAGCAGTTATCAGGGGGTGTCCAACACTGAAGCTTTCTTT	CASSYQGVSNTEAFF
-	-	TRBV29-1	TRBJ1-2	TGCCGCGCCGGGGCAAATCACTATGGCTACACCTTC	CRAGANHYGYTF
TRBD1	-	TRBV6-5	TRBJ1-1	TGTGCCAGCAGCGGGGACAGGGGTCCCACTGAAGCTTTCTTT	CASSGDRGPTEAFF
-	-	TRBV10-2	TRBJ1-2	TGCGCCAGCAGTGAAGGAGGGCAGCAGTATGGCTACACCTTC	CASSEGGQQYGYTF
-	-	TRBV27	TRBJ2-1	TGTGCCAGCAGTTTTAGTCATCATGAGCAGTTCTTC	CASSFSHHEQFF
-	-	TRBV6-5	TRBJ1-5	TGTGCCAGCAGAGGTACGAGGGGTCAGCCCCAGCATTTT	CASRGTRGQPQHF
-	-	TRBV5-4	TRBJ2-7	TGTGCCAGCAGCCCCCGGGGCCTGAGCTCCTACGAGCAGTACTTC	CASSPRGLSSYEQYF
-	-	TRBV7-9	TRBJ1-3	TGTGCCAGCAGCTTTTCGCAAACCTCTGGAAACACCATATATTTT	CASSFSQTSGNTIYF
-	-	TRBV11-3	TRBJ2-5	TGTGCCAGCAGCTTTGAGGGGTACCAAGAGACCCAGTACTTC	CASSFEGYQETQYF